The text below deals with one TCR beta chain. Original processing methods: Researchers report that nucleated cell counts were estimated from reference gene primer amplification. Generated by immunoSEQ multiplex PCR, the TCRdb table keeps only in-frame clones and is missing some. The D gene and trimming were derived from the DNA, and the V and J assignments and clone size from that table. Of about 330,000 clones listed, about 90% are singletons. The CDR3 is 14 residues long. Germline V gene lookup returns CDR1 LNHNV and CDR2 YYDKDF (reference sequence). V was pared by 3 bases and J by 11 bases, with 9 bases of the junction left unmatched. The sample originates from a study of blood T cell repertoires in COVID-19. Study context: Sites in the United States, Italy and Spain provided acute and convalescent COVID-19 samples. The cDNA or gDNA used as material had been derived from T cells, B-cell-depleted T cells, or PBMCs.

Sample: PBMCs or T cells enriched from blood (not recorded which). The rearrangement uses TRBV15 and TRBJ1-2, with 10 bases identical to TRBD1. The sequence was collected from a woman aged 30 to 39 who had recovered from COVID-19. The CDR3 DNA reads TGTGCCACCAGCAGGGGACAGGGGTTAGGAGGGTACACCTTC. Translating it yields CATSRGQGLGGYTF.